Sequencing of this T cell receptor beta chain was carried out in a study of T cell changes during pregnancy in multiple sclerosis. The protocol was immunoSEQ multiplex PCR, while the TCRdb copy is restricted to in-frame clones and leaves out a portion. Here the sample spans around 41,000 clones, approximately 91% being singletons. The length of the CDR3 is 13 residues. Germline V gene lookup returns CDR1 SGHRS and CDR2 YFSETQ. Trimming stripped 6 bases from V and 4 bases from J, with 10 bases between. The sequencing sample was made of PBMCs (not recorded whether the cells were cultured). The origin of this receptor is a female donor with multiple sclerosis, enrolled in a pregnancy study. This chain uses TRBV5-1 with TRBJ1-4, with D hard to call. The CDR3 reads CASNEGNNEKLFF. The CDR3 DNA sequence: TGCGCCAGCAATGAGGGAAATAATGAAAAACTGTTTTTT. Filled out from reference TRBV5-1 and TRBJ1-4, the complete variable domain reads KAGVTQTPRYLIKTRGQQVTLSCSPISGHRSVSWYQQTPGQGLQFLFEYFSETQRNKGNFPGRFSGRQFSNSRSEMNVSTLELGDSALYLCASNEGNNEKLFFGSGTQLSVL.